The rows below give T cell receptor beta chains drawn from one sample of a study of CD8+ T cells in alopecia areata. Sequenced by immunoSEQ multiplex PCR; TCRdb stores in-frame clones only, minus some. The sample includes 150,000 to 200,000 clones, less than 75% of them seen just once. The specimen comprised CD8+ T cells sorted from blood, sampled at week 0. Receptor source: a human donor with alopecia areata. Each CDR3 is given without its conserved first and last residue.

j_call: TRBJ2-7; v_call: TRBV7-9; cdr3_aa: ASSFPRTGEYEQY
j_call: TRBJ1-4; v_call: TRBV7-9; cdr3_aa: ASSREGLGEKLF
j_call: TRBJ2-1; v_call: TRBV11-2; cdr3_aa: ASSFVDNEQF
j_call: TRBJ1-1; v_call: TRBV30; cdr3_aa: AWKGPEAF
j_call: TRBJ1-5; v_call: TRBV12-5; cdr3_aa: ASDTTGVPQPQH
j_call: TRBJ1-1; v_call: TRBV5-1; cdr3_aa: ASSYTGVDTEAF
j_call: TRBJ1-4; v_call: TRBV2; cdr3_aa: ASSVGAGVNEKLF
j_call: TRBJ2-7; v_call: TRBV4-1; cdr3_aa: ASSQVVSGQATYEQY
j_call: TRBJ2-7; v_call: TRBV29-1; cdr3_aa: SVEAGEDYEQY
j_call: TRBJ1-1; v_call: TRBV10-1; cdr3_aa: ATQLVLNTEAF
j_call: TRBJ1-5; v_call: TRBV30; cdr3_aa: AWTPGGSDQPQH
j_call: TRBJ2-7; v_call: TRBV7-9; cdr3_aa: ASSLPNGGTYEQY
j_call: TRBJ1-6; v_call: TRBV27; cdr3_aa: ASSGFQGANSPLH
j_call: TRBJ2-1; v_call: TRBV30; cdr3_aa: AWRRTDYNEQF
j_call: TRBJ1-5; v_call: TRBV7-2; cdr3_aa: ASSLAVGLQH
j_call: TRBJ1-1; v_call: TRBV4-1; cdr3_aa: ASSLFSRQGNTEAF
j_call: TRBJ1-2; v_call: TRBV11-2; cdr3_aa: ASSLAAGQGAWGYT
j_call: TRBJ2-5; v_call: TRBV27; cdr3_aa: ASSLFWGETQY
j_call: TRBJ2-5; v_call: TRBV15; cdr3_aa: ATSRGTTLWTQY
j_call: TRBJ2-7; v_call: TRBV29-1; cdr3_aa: SVRGGDVGIYEQY
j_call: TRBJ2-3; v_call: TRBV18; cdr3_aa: ASSPKIRTSQY
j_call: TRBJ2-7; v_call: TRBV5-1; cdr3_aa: ASSAARDEQY
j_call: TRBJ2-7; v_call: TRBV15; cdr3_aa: ATSKGRDRTEGQY
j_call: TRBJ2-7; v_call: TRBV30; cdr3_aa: AWTPGGPYEQY
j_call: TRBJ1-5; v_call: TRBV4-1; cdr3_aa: ASSQGGTPDGPQH
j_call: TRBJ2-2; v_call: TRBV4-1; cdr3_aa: ASSFPIGGGELF
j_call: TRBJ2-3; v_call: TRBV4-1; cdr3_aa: ASSQVADTQY
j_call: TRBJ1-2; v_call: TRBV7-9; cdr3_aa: ASSWGNGYT
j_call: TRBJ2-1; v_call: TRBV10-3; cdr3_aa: AISESSSTSEQF
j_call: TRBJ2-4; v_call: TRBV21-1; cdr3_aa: ASSQSGALVANGIQY
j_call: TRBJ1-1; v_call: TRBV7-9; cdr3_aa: ASSPVGTEAF
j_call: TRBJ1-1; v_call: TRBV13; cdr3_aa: ASRLDGAF
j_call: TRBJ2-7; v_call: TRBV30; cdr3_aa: AWSQGGPYEQY
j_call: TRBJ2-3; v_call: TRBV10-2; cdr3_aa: ASSLVVRGDTQY
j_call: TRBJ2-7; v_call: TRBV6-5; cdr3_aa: ASSYSGQELPYEQY
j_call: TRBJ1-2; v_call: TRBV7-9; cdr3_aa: ASSSQGAPGYT
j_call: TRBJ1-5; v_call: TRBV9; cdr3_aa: ASSVDQAGNQPQH
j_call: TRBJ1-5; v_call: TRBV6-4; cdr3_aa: ASSEGTGGNQPQH
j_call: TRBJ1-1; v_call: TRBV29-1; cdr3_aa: SVQEIEAF
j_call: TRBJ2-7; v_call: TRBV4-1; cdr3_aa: ASSQPGTGAEQY
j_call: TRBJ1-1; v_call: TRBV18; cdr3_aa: ASSPTNDRLGTEAF
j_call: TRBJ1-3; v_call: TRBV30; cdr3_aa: AWRGSAGNTIY
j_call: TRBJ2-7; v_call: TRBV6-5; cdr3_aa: ASSYSYRDRGHEQY
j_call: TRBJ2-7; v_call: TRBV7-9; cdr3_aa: ASSSQGNEQY
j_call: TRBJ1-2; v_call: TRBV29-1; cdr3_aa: SAEGRGVGYT
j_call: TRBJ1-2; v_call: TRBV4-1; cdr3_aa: ASSPLGTYGYT
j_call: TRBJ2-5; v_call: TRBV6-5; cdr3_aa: ASTALRAETQY
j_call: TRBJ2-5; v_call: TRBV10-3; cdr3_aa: AISEGSPQETQY
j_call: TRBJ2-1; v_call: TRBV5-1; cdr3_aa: ASSIGESSYNEQF
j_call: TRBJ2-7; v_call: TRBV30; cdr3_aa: AWSVGGISYEQY
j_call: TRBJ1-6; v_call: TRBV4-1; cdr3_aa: ASSQGGTGNSPLH
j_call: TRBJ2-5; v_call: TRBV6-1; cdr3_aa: ASSEVTPARQETQY
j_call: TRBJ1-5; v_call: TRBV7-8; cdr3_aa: ASSRGLSNQPQH
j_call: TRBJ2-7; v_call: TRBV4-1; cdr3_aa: ASSQLDLGSSYEQY